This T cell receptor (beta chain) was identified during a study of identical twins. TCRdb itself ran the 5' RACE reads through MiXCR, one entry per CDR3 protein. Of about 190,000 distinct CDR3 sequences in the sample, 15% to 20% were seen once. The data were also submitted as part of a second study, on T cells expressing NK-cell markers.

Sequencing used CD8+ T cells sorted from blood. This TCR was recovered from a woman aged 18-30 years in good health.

CDR3 region: CASSYRGLPDTQYF. DNA for the CDR3: TGTGCCAGCAGTTACAGGGGTCTTCCAGATACGCAGTATTTT. V and J are TRBV12-3 or TRBV12-4 and TRBJ2-3, with TRBD1 matching 7 bases. CDR3 length: 14 amino acids. Trimming took 4 bases from V and 4 from J; bases not matched to a gene: 5.